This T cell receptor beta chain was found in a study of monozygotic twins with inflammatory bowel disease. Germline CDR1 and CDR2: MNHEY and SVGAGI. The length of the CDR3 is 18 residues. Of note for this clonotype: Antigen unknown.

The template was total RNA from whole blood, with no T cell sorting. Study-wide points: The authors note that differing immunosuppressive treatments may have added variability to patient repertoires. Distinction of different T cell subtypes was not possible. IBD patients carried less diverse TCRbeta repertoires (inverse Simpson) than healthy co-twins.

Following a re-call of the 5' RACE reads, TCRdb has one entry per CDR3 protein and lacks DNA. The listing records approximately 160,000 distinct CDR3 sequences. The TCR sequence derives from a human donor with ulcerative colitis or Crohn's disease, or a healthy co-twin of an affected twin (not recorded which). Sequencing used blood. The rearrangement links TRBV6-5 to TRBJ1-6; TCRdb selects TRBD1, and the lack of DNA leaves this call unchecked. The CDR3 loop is CASSSVAGGLSYNSPLHF.